These T cell receptor beta chains were read from a single sample in a study of spatial heterogeneity in lung cancer. TCRdb called the 5' RACE reads again in MiXCR, with one record for every CDR3 protein. The repertoire holds about 14,000 distinct CDR3 sequences, with 11% as singletons. The sequences come from PBMCs, collected at surgery. Receptors were obtained from a female donor with early-stage non-small cell lung cancer. Both conserved end residues are trimmed from each CDR3. Expanded clones are given a class, and other clones once, few, many or no size at all.

CDR3 length: 13
clone size: medium-sized
V gene: TRBV11-2
CDR3 protein: ASSLFPGNTGELF

CDR3 length: 13
clone size: many
V gene: TRBV12-2
CDR3 protein: ASRMRDNSYNEQF

CDR3 length: 11
clone size: many
V gene: TRBV11-2
CDR3 protein: ASSPIQNSPLH

CDR3 length: 14
clone size: NA
V gene: TRBV20-1
CDR3 protein: SARQSTGRTQETQY

CDR3 length: 11
clone size: few
V gene: TRBV10-3
CDR3 protein: AISARTEDEQY

CDR3 length: 14
clone size: NA
V gene: TRBV28
CDR3 protein: ASSFLLRPSGDTQY

CDR3 length: 14
clone size: few
V gene: TRBV29-1
CDR3 protein: SVRKGVTGSSYEQY

CDR3 length: 13
clone size: many
V gene: TRBV12-3/TRBV12-4
CDR3 protein: ASSQGFSYNSPLH

CDR3 length: 13
clone size: NA
V gene: TRBV9
CDR3 protein: ASSVGGGAGTEAF

CDR3 length: 14
clone size: many
V gene: TRBV11-1
CDR3 protein: ASSLVPSGGVNEQF

CDR3 length: 12
clone size: many
V gene: TRBV12-3/TRBV12-4
CDR3 protein: ASRSGTGLSGAF

CDR3 length: 13
clone size: NA
V gene: TRBV12-3/TRBV12-4
CDR3 protein: ASSFRDRGNQPQH

CDR3 length: 10
clone size: many
V gene: TRBV29-1
CDR3 protein: SVSWGTGELF

CDR3 length: 15
clone size: few
V gene: TRBV20-1
CDR3 protein: SAQGLAGASNTGELF

CDR3 length: 9
clone size: NA
V gene: TRBV20-1
CDR3 protein: SATALFGYT

CDR3 length: 13
clone size: many
V gene: TRBV5-1
CDR3 protein: ASSLVGISYNEQF

CDR3 length: 14
clone size: many
V gene: TRBV2
CDR3 protein: ASSATGPSSYNEQF

CDR3 length: 11
clone size: many
V gene: TRBV20-1
CDR3 protein: SALQGVATEAF

CDR3 length: 11
clone size: many
V gene: TRBV20-1
CDR3 protein: SAWTGGIEKLF

CDR3 length: 11
clone size: many
V gene: TRBV2
CDR3 protein: ASSEKSVRPQY

CDR3 length: 13
clone size: many
V gene: TRBV30
CDR3 protein: AWSGPGRLRLGYT

CDR3 length: 13
clone size: many
V gene: TRBV20-1
CDR3 protein: SAIFRDLRASEAF

CDR3 length: 13
clone size: NA
V gene: TRBV6-1
CDR3 protein: ASSEPGTGTTEAF

CDR3 length: 13
clone size: NA
V gene: TRBV5-1
CDR3 protein: ASSFQGTTNEKLF

CDR3 length: 10
clone size: many
V gene: TRBV28
CDR3 protein: ASSLLSQPQH

CDR3 length: 14
clone size: many
V gene: TRBV6-5
CDR3 protein: ASSYRGGSSYNEQF

CDR3 length: 14
clone size: many
V gene: TRBV19
CDR3 protein: ASSFIQGANTGELF

CDR3 length: 13
clone size: NA
V gene: TRBV11-3
CDR3 protein: ASRRNRVSNQPQH

CDR3 length: 13
clone size: many
V gene: TRBV7-2
CDR3 protein: ASSPTARNTDTQY

CDR3 length: 13
clone size: many
V gene: TRBV7-3
CDR3 protein: ASSLGGTYNSPLH

CDR3 length: 14
clone size: many
V gene: TRBV7-3
CDR3 protein: ASSANGGLSYNEQF

CDR3 length: 12
clone size: NA
V gene: TRBV6-5
CDR3 protein: ASGKQGANTEAF

CDR3 length: 11
clone size: NA
V gene: TRBV9
CDR3 protein: ASSRDQGETQY

CDR3 length: 13
clone size: many
V gene: TRBV7-9
CDR3 protein: ASSLPTGSNYGYT

CDR3 length: 12
clone size: few
V gene: TRBV29-1
CDR3 protein: SVDRQETYNEQF

CDR3 length: 13
clone size: NA
V gene: TRBV6-2/TRBV6-3
CDR3 protein: ASSYRGQGAYGYT

CDR3 length: 11
clone size: many
V gene: TRBV7-3
CDR3 protein: ASSLGGKTEAF

CDR3 length: 13
clone size: NA
V gene: TRBV11-2
CDR3 protein: ASSLEGLAPNEQF

CDR3 length: 14
clone size: many
V gene: TRBV11-2
CDR3 protein: ASSLGERTGMNEQF

CDR3 length: 10
clone size: many
V gene: TRBV27
CDR3 protein: ASSLLGSPLH

CDR3 length: 11
clone size: many
V gene: TRBV7-2
CDR3 protein: ASRFTGLRGYT

CDR3 length: 14
clone size: few
V gene: TRBV27
CDR3 protein: ASSSPGTGFSETQY

CDR3 length: 13
clone size: many
V gene: TRBV6-5
CDR3 protein: ASSLSRHSNTEAF

CDR3 length: 13
clone size: many
V gene: TRBV7-2
CDR3 protein: ASSAGPPGGKTQY

CDR3 length: 14
clone size: many
V gene: TRBV10-3
CDR3 protein: AIRGTSGGEKETQY

CDR3 length: 14
clone size: many
V gene: TRBV14
CDR3 protein: ASSPGGKSSYNEQF

CDR3 length: 10
clone size: many
V gene: TRBV12-3/TRBV12-4
CDR3 protein: ASSPLIETQY

CDR3 length: 11
clone size: many
V gene: TRBV2
CDR3 protein: ASSKEGIEKLF

CDR3 length: 16
clone size: many
V gene: TRBV6-1
CDR3 protein: ASSINSQGLAGRYEQY

CDR3 length: 13
clone size: few
V gene: TRBV6-1
CDR3 protein: ASSEKTGRNQPQH

CDR3 length: 13
clone size: few
V gene: TRBV25-1
CDR3 protein: ASTTTQGMTGELF

CDR3 length: 13
clone size: NA
V gene: TRBV16
CDR3 protein: ASSQDRSFPGEQY

CDR3 length: 11
clone size: medium-sized
V gene: TRBV20-1
CDR3 protein: SARDGYSYEQY

CDR3 length: 13
clone size: many
V gene: TRBV18
CDR3 protein: ASSPSPTGYYGYT

CDR3 length: 13
clone size: many
V gene: TRBV29-1
CDR3 protein: SVEDRGQSSYEQY

CDR3 length: 9
clone size: NA
V gene: TRBV6-2/TRBV6-3
CDR3 protein: ASWQNYGYT

CDR3 length: 12
clone size: few
V gene: TRBV11-2
CDR3 protein: ASSFTGTGESYT

CDR3 length: 12
clone size: NA
V gene: TRBV12-3/TRBV12-4
CDR3 protein: ASSPRGGTGELF

CDR3 length: 11
clone size: many
V gene: TRBV29-1
CDR3 protein: SATRGGGAEAF